Listed below are T cell receptor beta chains from one sample, sequenced in a study of T cell repertoires in cytomegalovirus infection. No antigen has been assigned to these receptors. One entry per CDR3 protein results from TCRdb running MiXCR on the reads. Of 69,000 or so distinct CDR3 sequences detected, roughly 28% appear once; the ten largest clones hold roughly three fifths. Sequenced here: CD8+ T cells from cultured PBMCs, sampled from culture after CMV antigen stimulation. Every receptor here comes from a human donor in good health (CMV status not recorded). Some clones in this sample may be carry-over from other donors' samples. The CDR3 runs from the conserved cysteine through the conserved F or W. Each record gives: J gene, D gene, V gene, clone size, CDR3 protein, CDR3 DNA. D genes are given only for firm matches. The size entry is marked missing in some rows and otherwise reads once, few, many or a size class.

J gene: TRBJ2-7; D gene: NA; V gene: TRBV11-3; clone size: NA; CDR3 protein: CASSPVIGTAYEQYF; CDR3 DNA: TGTGCCAGCAGCCCCGTCATAGGAACGGCGTACGAGCAGTACTTC
J gene: TRBJ2-3; D gene: TRBD1; V gene: TRBV28; clone size: NA; CDR3 protein: CASRGPRPDRESHTQYF; CDR3 DNA: TGTGCCAGCAGGGGTCCTAGGCCGGACAGGGAGAGTCATACGCAGTATTTT
J gene: TRBJ2-1; D gene: TRBD2; V gene: TRBV9; clone size: few; CDR3 protein: CASSVGGGTSGPGSSYNEQFF; CDR3 DNA: TGTGCCAGCAGCGTAGGTGGGGGGACTAGCGGGCCTGGGAGCTCCTACAATGAGCAGTTCTTC
J gene: TRBJ2-7; D gene: NA; V gene: TRBV28; clone size: NA; CDR3 protein: CASSWGRSSYEQYF; CDR3 DNA: TGTGCCAGCAGTTGGGGACGGTCGTCCTACGAGCAGTACTTC
J gene: TRBJ2-5; D gene: TRBD2; V gene: TRBV12-3/TRBV12-4; clone size: NA; CDR3 protein: CASTPSPGTSGQETQYF; CDR3 DNA: TGTGCCAGCACCCCCTCCCCCGGGACTAGCGGACAAGAGACCCAGTACTTC
J gene: TRBJ2-2; D gene: NA; V gene: TRBV6-5; clone size: few; CDR3 protein: CASSYGVNTGELFF; CDR3 DNA: TGTGCCAGCAGTTACGGGGTAAACACCGGGGAGCTGTTTTTT
J gene: TRBJ2-1; D gene: NA; V gene: TRBV4-1; clone size: few; CDR3 protein: CASSQRASSYNEQFF; CDR3 DNA: TGCGCCAGCAGCCAACGGGCGAGCTCCTACAATGAGCAGTTCTTC
J gene: TRBJ2-2; D gene: TRBD2; V gene: TRBV7-3; clone size: NA; CDR3 protein: CASSSSGGDTGELFF; CDR3 DNA: TGTGCCAGCAGTTCAAGCGGGGGGGACACCGGGGAGCTGTTTTTT
J gene: TRBJ2-1; D gene: NA; V gene: TRBV6-1; clone size: many; CDR3 protein: CASSFRAGEQFF; CDR3 DNA: TGTGCCAGCAGCTTCAGGGCGGGAGAGCAGTTCTTC
J gene: TRBJ2-4; D gene: TRBD1; V gene: TRBV5-3; clone size: few; CDR3 protein: CASTPGGQNIQYF; CDR3 DNA: TGTGCCAGCACTCCAGGGGGCCAAAACATTCAGTACTTC
J gene: TRBJ2-7; D gene: TRBD2; V gene: TRBV27; clone size: NA; CDR3 protein: CASSPIAGGAYEQYF; CDR3 DNA: TGTGCCAGCAGTCCCATAGCGGGAGGTGCCTACGAGCAGTACTTC
J gene: TRBJ2-1; D gene: NA; V gene: TRBV11-3; clone size: few; CDR3 protein: CASSFPGRFDEQFF; CDR3 DNA: TGTGCCAGCAGCTTTCCGGGGAGGTTCGATGAGCAGTTCTTC
J gene: TRBJ2-7; D gene: TRBD1; V gene: TRBV11-2; clone size: NA; CDR3 protein: CASSFGQGNYEQYF; CDR3 DNA: TGTGCCAGCAGCTTCGGACAGGGTAACTACGAGCAGTACTTC
J gene: TRBJ2-1; D gene: NA; V gene: TRBV5-4; clone size: few; CDR3 protein: CASSLVGDLVNNEQFF; CDR3 DNA: TGTGCCAGCAGCTTGGTTGGGGACCTAGTTAACAATGAGCAGTTCTTC
J gene: TRBJ1-2; D gene: NA; V gene: TRBV28; clone size: few; CDR3 protein: CASSLVQGGRGYGYTF; CDR3 DNA: TGTGCCAGCAGTTTAGTACAAGGGGGTCGGGGCTATGGCTACACCTTC
J gene: TRBJ1-2; D gene: TRBD1; V gene: TRBV12-3/TRBV12-4; clone size: NA; CDR3 protein: CASSRDRRGNYGYTF; CDR3 DNA: TGTGCCAGCAGCCGGGACAGGAGGGGGAACTATGGCTACACCTTC
J gene: TRBJ2-7; D gene: NA; V gene: TRBV18; clone size: few; CDR3 protein: CASSAHSYEQYF; CDR3 DNA: TGTGCCAGCTCGGCCCACTCCTACGAGCAGTACTTC
J gene: TRBJ1-4; D gene: TRBD1; V gene: TRBV7-9; clone size: few; CDR3 protein: CASSYPGQNEKLFF; CDR3 DNA: TGTGCCAGCAGTTATCCGGGACAGAATGAAAAACTGTTTTTT
J gene: TRBJ2-7; D gene: NA; V gene: TRBV28; clone size: NA; CDR3 protein: CASETETYEQYF; CDR3 DNA: TGTGCCAGCGAGACAGAGACCTACGAGCAGTACTTC
J gene: TRBJ1-5; D gene: TRBD1; V gene: TRBV13; clone size: NA; CDR3 protein: CASSQGQGLQPQHF; CDR3 DNA: TGTGCCAGCAGCCAAGGACAGGGACTACAGCCCCAGCATTTT
J gene: TRBJ1-2; D gene: NA; V gene: TRBV27; clone size: NA; CDR3 protein: CASSTHLETNYGYTF; CDR3 DNA: TGTGCCAGCAGTACCCACCTGGAAACCAACTATGGCTACACCTTC
J gene: TRBJ2-2; D gene: TRBD2; V gene: TRBV27; clone size: NA; CDR3 protein: CASSSRTSSASELFF; CDR3 DNA: TGTGCCAGCAGTTCACGGACTAGTAGTGCATCGGAGCTGTTTTTT
J gene: TRBJ2-2; D gene: NA; V gene: TRBV4-3; clone size: NA; CDR3 protein: CASSRISQGTGELFF; CDR3 DNA: TGCGCCAGCAGCCGCATAAGCCAGGGAACCGGGGAGCTGTTTTTT
J gene: TRBJ2-7; D gene: NA; V gene: TRBV11-2; clone size: few; CDR3 protein: CASSLVLGPRRWYEQYF; CDR3 DNA: TGTGCCAGCAGCTTAGTATTGGGGCCCCGGAGGTGGTACGAGCAGTACTTC
J gene: TRBJ1-1; D gene: NA; V gene: TRBV19; clone size: many; CDR3 protein: CASSIWGGSEAFF; CDR3 DNA: TGTGCCAGTAGTATCTGGGGGGGCTCTGAAGCTTTCTTT
J gene: TRBJ2-1; D gene: NA; V gene: TRBV7-7; clone size: many; CDR3 protein: CASSQTGSSYNEQFF; CDR3 DNA: TGTGCCAGCAGCCAGACGGGGAGCTCCTACAATGAGCAGTTCTTC
J gene: TRBJ2-7; D gene: NA; V gene: TRBV27; clone size: few; CDR3 protein: CASSTRTVSSSYEQYF; CDR3 DNA: TGTGCCAGCAGTACCCGGACAGTCTCGAGCTCCTACGAGCAGTACTTC
J gene: TRBJ1-1; D gene: NA; V gene: TRBV11-2; clone size: NA; CDR3 protein: CATADRYTEAFF; CDR3 DNA: TGTGCCACCGCGGACAGATACACTGAAGCTTTCTTT
J gene: TRBJ1-1; D gene: NA; V gene: TRBV11-1; clone size: NA; CDR3 protein: CASSYLTGVSEAFF; CDR3 DNA: TGTGCCAGCAGCTACCTGACAGGAGTATCTGAAGCTTTCTTT
J gene: TRBJ1-1; D gene: TRBD1; V gene: TRBV27; clone size: many; CDR3 protein: CASSQRPGQGPTMNTEAFF; CDR3 DNA: TGTGCCAGCAGTCAACGACCGGGACAGGGTCCAACCATGAACACTGAAGCTTTCTTT
J gene: TRBJ1-5; D gene: NA; V gene: TRBV7-2; clone size: many; CDR3 protein: CASSLEGSDSSYSNQPQHF; CDR3 DNA: TGTGCCAGCAGCTTAGAAGGGTCGGACAGTTCTTATAGCAATCAGCCCCAGCATTTT
J gene: TRBJ2-7; D gene: TRBD2; V gene: TRBV7-9; clone size: many; CDR3 protein: CASSARFGAGGPLLIYEQYF; CDR3 DNA: TGTGCCAGCAGCGCGCGCTTCGGAGCGGGGGGGCCCCTACTCATTTACGAGCAGTACTTC
J gene: TRBJ2-2; D gene: TRBD2; V gene: TRBV7-9; clone size: few; CDR3 protein: CASSFLLAGGLNTGELFF; CDR3 DNA: TGTGCCAGCAGCTTCTTACTAGCGGGAGGACTAAACACCGGGGAGCTGTTTTTT
J gene: TRBJ2-3; D gene: TRBD1; V gene: TRBV7-9; clone size: few; CDR3 protein: CASSPRTGQTDTQYF; CDR3 DNA: TGTGCCAGCAGCCCGCGGACAGGACAGACAGATACGCAGTATTTT
J gene: TRBJ1-5; D gene: NA; V gene: TRBV9; clone size: few; CDR3 protein: CASSARGTAGQPQHF; CDR3 DNA: TGTGCCAGCAGCGCTCGCGGGACTGCAGGTCAGCCCCAGCATTTT
J gene: TRBJ2-4; D gene: NA; V gene: TRBV6-5; clone size: NA; CDR3 protein: CASSYSAKNIQYF; CDR3 DNA: TGTGCCAGCAGTTACTCGGCCAAAAACATTCAGTACTTC
J gene: TRBJ2-5; D gene: NA; V gene: TRBV4-3; clone size: NA; CDR3 protein: CASSQDQGGKETQYF; CDR3 DNA: TGCGCCAGCAGCCAAGATCAGGGGGGGAAGGAGACCCAGTACTTC
J gene: TRBJ1-2; D gene: NA; V gene: TRBV13; clone size: once; CDR3 protein: CASSLRDGDGYTF; CDR3 DNA: TGTGCCAGCAGCTTGAGGGACGGTGATGGCTACACCTTC
J gene: TRBJ2-1; D gene: NA; V gene: TRBV14; clone size: NA; CDR3 protein: CASSQVYEQFF; CDR3 DNA: TGTGCCAGCAGCCAAGTGTATGAGCAGTTCTTC
J gene: TRBJ2-6; D gene: NA; V gene: TRBV7-9; clone size: NA; CDR3 protein: CASSLTGTGANVLTF; CDR3 DNA: TGTGCCAGCAGCTTAACAGGGACTGGGGCCAACGTCCTGACTTTC
J gene: TRBJ1-1; D gene: NA; V gene: TRBV7-2; clone size: many; CDR3 protein: CASSPADSPNTEAFF; CDR3 DNA: TGTGCCAGCAGCCCTGCGGACAGTCCAAACACTGAAGCTTTCTTT
J gene: TRBJ2-1; D gene: TRBD1; V gene: TRBV6-2/TRBV6-3; clone size: once; CDR3 protein: CASSGSPDRVGYNEQFF; CDR3 DNA: TGTGCCAGCAGTGGGAGCCCCGACAGGGTTGGCTACAATGAGCAGTTCTTC
J gene: TRBJ2-7; D gene: TRBD2; V gene: TRBV7-2; clone size: many; CDR3 protein: CASSLEMGGSGIQPLEQYF; CDR3 DNA: TGTGCCAGCAGCTTAGAGATGGGGGGGAGTGGTATCCAGCCACTCGAGCAGTACTTC
J gene: TRBJ2-7; D gene: NA; V gene: TRBV6-1; clone size: NA; CDR3 protein: CASSEPHEQYF; CDR3 DNA: TGTGCCAGCAGTGAACCGCACGAGCAGTACTTC
J gene: TRBJ1-2; D gene: TRBD1; V gene: TRBV7-8; clone size: NA; CDR3 protein: CASSLRDRGYINYGYTF; CDR3 DNA: TGTGCCAGCAGCCTCCGGGACAGGGGTTATATAAACTATGGCTACACCTTC
J gene: TRBJ1-1; D gene: TRBD1; V gene: TRBV29-1; clone size: NA; CDR3 protein: CSVEPTGVGEAFF; CDR3 DNA: TGCAGCGTTGAACCAACAGGGGTTGGTGAAGCTTTCTTT
J gene: TRBJ1-1; D gene: NA; V gene: TRBV6-6; clone size: NA; CDR3 protein: CASFHTEAFF; CDR3 DNA: TGTGCCAGCTTCCACACTGAAGCTTTCTTT
J gene: TRBJ1-1; D gene: NA; V gene: TRBV19; clone size: few; CDR3 protein: CASTLSRALNTEAFF; CDR3 DNA: TGTGCCAGTACCTTATCTAGAGCCTTGAACACTGAAGCTTTCTTT
J gene: TRBJ1-1; D gene: NA; V gene: TRBV7-6; clone size: many; CDR3 protein: CASSLDEGRNLNTEAFF; CDR3 DNA: TGTGCCAGCAGCTTAGATGAAGGAAGGAACTTGAACACTGAAGCTTTCTTT
J gene: TRBJ1-5; D gene: NA; V gene: TRBV27; clone size: many; CDR3 protein: CASSLRAYNQPQHF; CDR3 DNA: TGTGCCAGCAGTTTAAGGGCGTATAATCAGCCCCAGCATTTT
J gene: TRBJ2-2; D gene: NA; V gene: TRBV28; clone size: NA; CDR3 protein: CASSLGSPNTGELFF; CDR3 DNA: TGTGCCAGCAGTTTGGGTTCGCCGAACACCGGGGAGCTGTTTTTT
J gene: TRBJ2-1; D gene: NA; V gene: TRBV7-2; clone size: many; CDR3 protein: CASSPGTDNEQFF; CDR3 DNA: TGTGCCAGCAGCCCAGGGACTGACAATGAGCAGTTCTTC
J gene: TRBJ1-5; D gene: NA; V gene: TRBV7-2; clone size: NA; CDR3 protein: CTSSLELGYQPRHF; CDR3 DNA: TGTACCAGCAGCTTAGAGTTGGGATATCAGCCCCGGCATTTT